A single sample gave rise to the 15 T cell receptor beta chains below, sequenced in a study of beta chain features in type 1 diabetes. Reverse transcribing all isolated RNA meant expressed TCRB transcripts were sequenced. TCRdb's copy holds only in-frame clones and misses some; the assay was immunoSEQ multiplex PCR. The profile shows 250,000 to 300,000 clones, under 8.5% of them singletons. The sequencing input was central memory CD4+ T cells from blood. These receptors all come from a woman between 18 and 29 years old in good health.

The J gene is TRBJ2-7, the V gene TRBV6-1; perhaps TRBD2 as D (5 bases). The ends were cut back, 6 bases at V and 3 bases at J, with 12 bases in the middle. The CDR3 runs to 13 residues. The germline V gene has CDR1 MNHNS and CDR2 SASEGT. The CDR3 sequence is CASRASGSYEQYV. The CDR3 nucleotides are TGTGCCAGCAGGGCGAGTGGGAGCTACGAGCAGTACGTC.

This clone was found many times. The rearrangement links TRBV7-9 to TRBJ1-2; D remains unclear. The CDR3 spans 13 residues. V shed 6 bases and J shed 0 bases, with 8 bases lying between them. In germline, CDR1 is SEHNR, CDR2 FQNEAQ (reference sequence). This CDR3 is CASRTPANYGYTF. CDR3 sequence (DNA): TGTGCCAGCAGGACACCAGCTAACTATGGCTACACCTTC.

As regards this clone: Distinct nucleotide sequences in the sample also encode this CDR3. V is TRBV19 and J is TRBJ1-5, with D uncertain. Trimming took 7 bases from V and 3 from J, leaving 10 bases between them. This CDR3 region has 13 residues. Per the germline V gene, CDR1 is LNHDA and CDR2 is SQIVND (reference sequence). The CDR3 DNA sequence: TGTGCCAGTAACCCTCGCTCCAATCAGCCCCAGCATTTT. It translates to CASNPRSNQPQHF.

Many counts were recorded for this clone. The sample contains more than one DNA sequence encoding this CDR3. The V gene is TRBV2, the J gene TRBJ1-3; no reliable D call. Per germline, CDR1 SNHLY and CDR2 FYNNEI. V lost 6 bases and J lost 4, with 13 bases in between. CDR3 size: 14 residues. The CDR3 nucleotides read TGTGCCAGCAGGGAGACATCCTCGGGAAACACCATATATTTT. It is translated as CASRETSSGNTIYF.

This clone was detected a few times. The rearrangement joins TRBV25-1 to TRBJ2-1, with 8 bases lining up with TRBD1. The CDR3 has 15 amino acids. V was pared by 4 bases and J by 6 bases, with 8 bases of the junction left unmatched. Germline lookup yields CDR1 MGHDK and CDR2 SYGVNS. The CDR3: CASSVGQGWGNEQFF. The CDR3 region has the DNA TGTGCCAGCAGTGTCGGACAGGGTTGGGGCAATGAGCAGTTCTTC.

The CDR3 region has the DNA TGTGCCAGTGCTGGGGGTAGCGGCCACAATGAGCAGTTCTTC. Protein product: CASAGGSGHNEQFF. This chain joins TRBV19 and TRBJ2-1; possible D gene TRBD2, 6 bases. The CDR3 totals 14 residues. CDR1 and CDR2 from the germline V gene are LNHDA and SQIVND (reference sequence). Trimming stripped 8 bases from V and 5 bases from J, with 16 bases between.

This chain connects TRBV29-1 to TRBJ2-5; possibly TRBD2 for D (7 bases). The CDR3 length is 14 residues. Germline values: CDR1 SQVTM, CDR2 ANQGSEA. Trimming removed 3 bases from V and 2 bases from J, with 13 bases in between. The CDR3 protein is CSVDLGGTQETQYF. CDR3 in DNA: TGCAGCGTTGATCTCGGGGGGACACAAGAGACCCAGTACTTC.

This chain uses TRBV7-2 with TRBJ2-3; D unclear. V was clipped by 2 bases and J by 3 bases, with 3 bases between them. The germline CDR1 and CDR2 sequences are SGHTA and FQGNSA. There are 12 residues in the CDR3. CDR3 sequence reads: CASSLMTDTQYF. DNA of the CDR3: TGTGCCAGCAGCTTAATGACAGATACGCAGTATTTT.

This clone showed up many times. Other nucleotide sequences from this sample produce the same CDR3. The chain's CDR3 is CASSLLAGNNEQFF. DNA for the CDR3: TGCGCCAGCAGCTTATTAGCGGGGAACAATGAGCAGTTCTTC. The chain has TRBV5-1 and TRBJ2-1; TRBD2 aligns across 8 bases. Germline V gives CDR1 SGHRS, CDR2 YFSETQ. CDR3 size: 14 residues. V dropped 2 bases and J dropped 5; count of bases not matched to a gene: 3.

This clone was observed a few times. The rearrangement links TRBV19 to TRBJ2-6; unclear D gene. Trimming removed 1 base from V and 2 bases from J, with 6 bases in between. The CDR3 has 15 residues. Germline loops: CDR1 LNHDA, CDR2 SQIVND (reference sequence). Here the CDR3 reads CASSIAGTGANVLTF. The CDR3 coding sequence is TGTGCCAGTAGTATAGCGGGCACTGGGGCCAACGTCCTGACTTTC.

This chain links TRBV9 with TRBJ2-3; 8 bases are shared with TRBD1. This CDR3 contains 13 residues. From germline, CDR1 is SGDLS and CDR2 YYNGEE. The ends lost 2 bases at V and 6 bases at J; junction bases unmatched: 2. CDR3: CASSVRTGDTQYF. The DNA for the CDR3 is TGTGCCAGCAGCGTGAGGACAGGGGATACGCAGTATTTT.

This clone was recorded many times. This CDR3 is also generated by other DNA sequences in the sample. The chain joins TRBV6-6 to TRBJ2-7; 7 bases are shared with TRBD1. This CDR3 region has 13 residues. Germline CDR1 reads MNHNY; CDR2 reads SVGAGI (reference sequence). Trimming took 4 bases from V and 2 from J; bases not matched to a gene: 2. CDR3 nucleotides: TGTGCCAGCAGTTCTCAGGGGGCCTACGAGCAGTACGTC. This translates into CASSSQGAYEQYV.

The chain uses TRBV11-1 and TRBJ2-1; 9 bases line up with TRBD1. CDR1 is SGHAT and CDR2 is FQDESV in the germline V gene (reference sequence). V lost 5 bases and J lost 6; bases outside the gene matches: 5. The CDR3 has 14 amino acids. The CDR3, as DNA: TGTGCCAGCAGCCCCGGGACAGGGAGCAATGAGCAGTTCTTC. It translates to CASSPGTGSNEQFF.

A few counts support this clone. The V call is TRBV27, the J call TRBJ2-5, with D tentatively TRBD1 (5 bases). The CDR3 spans 16 residues. The V end lost 6 bases, the J end lost 0 bases, and 17 bases lay between the germline ends. CDR1 MNHEY and CDR2 SMNVEV come from the germline V gene (reference sequence). This chain's CDR3 is CASSPLGAQYQETQYF. As DNA, the CDR3 is TGTGCCAGCAGCCCCCTTGGGGCCCAGTACCAAGAGACCCAGTACTTC.

This chain links TRBV5-4 with TRBJ1-2; the D is unclear. Between the trimmed V and J ends, which lost 0 bases and 0 bases, there was a span of 9 bases. The germline CDR1 and CDR2 sequences are SGHNT and YYREEE (reference sequence). This CDR3 has 15 residues. The CDR3 loop is CASSLAPSPNYGYTF. For the CDR3, the DNA is TGTGCCAGCAGCTTGGCGCCCAGCCCTAACTATGGCTACACCTTC.